This entry lists 26 T cell receptor beta chains sequenced from one sample in a study of early T cells in non-severe SARS-CoV-2 infection. TCRdb re-called the 5' RACE reads with MiXCR, one entry per CDR3 protein. Of 90,000 to 120,000 distinct CDR3 sequences listed, 11% are singletons. The sample taken for sequencing was whole blood. The receptors shown here come from an adult who was a healthcare worker with PCR-confirmed SARS-CoV-2 infection or an uninfected control (not recorded which).

The V gene is TRBV7-9, the J gene TRBJ1-1; D unresolved. The CDR3 consists of 12 residues. Deletions cut 2 bases from V and 5 bases from J, with 6 bases between. Germline V CDR1 and CDR2: SEHNR, FQNEAQ (reference sequence). CDR3 DNA sequence: TGTGCCAGCAGCTTATCGTCTACTGAAGCTTTCTTT. This gives the protein CASSLSSTEAFF.

This chain connects TRBV30 to TRBJ2-5; no reliable D call. Trimming pared 0 bases from V and 2 bases from J, leaving 1 base between. The CDR3 loop spans 11 amino acids. Germline values: CDR1 GTSNPN, CDR2 SVGIG (reference sequence). The CDR3 sequence is CAWSVQETQYF. Here the CDR3 DNA reads TGTGCCTGGAGTGTACAAGAGACCCAGTACTTC.

The chain uses TRBV28 and TRBJ2-4, with D unresolved. V lost 4 bases and J 9 bases, leaving 7 bases between the germline ends. This CDR3 contains 11 residues. Germline CDR1 MDHEN, CDR2 SYDVKM. The CDR3 DNA follows: TGTGCCAGCAGTTCATCAACCATTCAGTACTTC. Protein sequence: CASSSSTIQYF. Using reference TRBV28 and TRBJ2-4 for the parts outside the CDR3, the full variable domain is DVKVTQSSRYLVKRTGEKVFLECVQDMDHENMFWYRQDPGLGLRLIYFSYDVKMKEKGDIPEGYSVSREKKERFSLILESASTNQTSMYLCASSSSTIQYFGAGTRLSVL.

The chain couples TRBV5-6 to TRBJ2-1; TRBD2 is a possible D gene (6 bases). This CDR3 region has 15 residues. Germline CDR1 SGHDT, CDR2 YYEEEE. Trimming stripped 4 bases from V and 9 bases from J, with 20 bases between. In DNA form, the CDR3 reads TGTGCCAGCAGCCCCATCTTAGCGGCTGTCGGTGAGCAGTTCTTC. Its protein is CASSPILAAVGEQFF.

There are many counts of this clonotype. The V gene is TRBV12-3 or TRBV12-4, the J gene TRBJ2-5; D ambiguous. Trimming took 5 bases from V and 7 from J, leaving 11 bases between them. CDR3 length: 12 residues. The CDR3 spells CASSVQISTQYF. The CDR3 DNA reads TGTGCCAGCAGTGTCCAGATTTCGACCCAGTACTTC.

This clonotype was picked up a small number of times. The chain joins TRBV5-1 to TRBJ1-2; D unclear. V shed 2 bases and J shed 6 bases, with 14 bases lying between them. The CDR3 sequence is 14 residues long. Germline V lookup: CDR1 SGHRS, CDR2 YFSETQ. The CDR3 nucleotides are TGCGCCAGCAGCTTCAGTTCTTCCGTTGATGGCTACACCTTC. Amino acids: CASSFSSSVDGYTF.

This rearrangement joins TRBV10-2 to TRBJ2-5; perhaps TRBD2 as D (6 bases). The germline V and J ends were trimmed by 10 bases and 7 bases, with 19 bases remaining between them. The CDR3 spans 13 residues. In germline, CDR1 is WSHSY, CDR2 SAAADI. Here the CDR3 reads CATTRETRGTQYF. CDR3 bases: TGCGCCACGACGAGAGAGACTAGGGGGACCCAGTACTTC.

The rearrangement joins TRBV5-8 to TRBJ2-2, with D unclear. V lost 6 bases, J lost 0 bases, and 15 bases lay in between. Germline V CDR1 and CDR2: SGHTS, YDEGEE. This CDR3 has 16 residues. CDR3 nucleotides: TGTGCCAGCACCCCTCGGCACCCGGCGAACACCGGGGAGCTGTTTTTT. Translation: CASTPRHPANTGELFF.

V and J are TRBV12-3 or TRBV12-4 and TRBJ1-5; D is perhaps TRBD1 (5 bases). V lost 4 bases and J lost 7, with 11 bases in between. The CDR3 has 13 residues. CDR3 sequence (DNA): TGTGCCAGCAGTTACTGGGGCACACAGCCCCAGCATTTT. Protein sequence: CASSYWGTQPQHF.

At least ten counts were recorded for this clonotype. The rearrangement joins TRBV12-3 or TRBV12-4 to TRBJ2-3, with D uncertain. The CDR3 contains 12 residues. V was cut by 4 bases and J by 1 base, with 3 bases left in between. The DNA for the CDR3 is TGTGCCAGCAGTTATGGCACAGATACGCAGTATTTT. It is translated as CASSYGTDTQYF.

This clonotype showed up many times. The chain recombines TRBV5-1 with TRBJ2-7, with 9 positions matching TRBD1. Looked up from germline, CDR1 is SGHRS and CDR2 is YFSETQ. CDR3 size: 15 residues. V lost 0 bases to trimming and J lost 3 bases; unmatched junction nucleotides: 4. CDR3 protein: CASSLGGTGNYEQYF. The CDR3 nucleotides are TGCGCCAGCAGCTTGGGCGGGACAGGGAACTACGAGCAGTACTTC. The full variable domain, in which reference TRBV5-1 and TRBJ2-7 provide the parts outside the CDR3, is KAGVTQTPRYLIKTRGQQVTLSCSPISGHRSVSWYQQTPGQGLQFLFEYFSETQRNKGNFPGRFSGRQFSNSRSEMNVSTLELGDSALYLCASSLGGTGNYEQYFGPGTRLTVT.

At least ten counts were recorded for this clonotype. The chain couples TRBV5-1 to TRBJ2-7; 12 bases fit TRBD2. CDR3 length: 16 amino acids. V trimming: 5 bases; J trimming: 5 bases; junction bases outside the gene matches: 11. CDR1 SGHRS and CDR2 YFSETQ come from the germline V gene. CDR3 amino acids: CASRKSGTSGYDEQYF. The CDR3 region has the DNA TGCGCCAGCAGGAAATCCGGGACTAGCGGGTATGACGAGCAGTACTTC.

The sample holds a few counts of this clonotype. The chain combines TRBV12-3 or TRBV12-4 with TRBJ1-2; D is undetermined. This CDR3 has 13 amino acids. V was trimmed by 5 bases and J by 7 bases, leaving 14 bases between them. CDR3 protein: CASSPPRRIGYTF. The CDR3 DNA follows: TGTGCCAGCAGTCCTCCCCGGCGCATTGGCTACACCTTC.

This chain joins TRBV28 and TRBJ2-7, with TRBD1 matching 8 bases. The CDR3 totals 13 residues. J gave up 2 bases and V 7 bases, and 4 bases lay outside the gene matches. Germline loops: CDR1 MDHEN, CDR2 SYDVKM. CDR3 protein: CASNGGQAYEQYF. As DNA, the CDR3 is TGTGCCAGCAACGGGGGACAGGCCTACGAGCAGTACTTC.

CDR3: CASSPRFSGDTQYF. In DNA, the CDR3 is TGTGCCAGCAGCCCACGATTTTCGGGGGATACGCAGTATTTT. The chain links TRBV7-2 to TRBJ2-3, with a possible D match to TRBD2 (5 bases). Germline loops: CDR1 SGHTA, CDR2 FQGNSA. V lost 5 bases to trimming and J lost 6 bases, with 15 bases between them. CDR3 size: 14 residues. Together with reference TRBV7-2 and TRBJ2-3, the CDR3 gives the full variable domain: GAGVSQSPSNKVTEKGKDVELRCDPISGHTALYWYRQSLGQGLEFLIYFQGNSAPDKSGLPSDRFSAERTGGSVSTLTIQRTQQEDSAVYLCASSPRFSGDTQYFGPGTRLTVL.

The chain couples TRBV7-2 to TRBJ2-2, with a weak D call TRBD2 (6 bases). The V end was cut by 9 bases, the J end by 1 base, with 9 bases between. The CDR3 is made up of 13 amino acids. Germline CDR1 is SGHTA and CDR2 is FQGNSA. Here the CDR3 reads CARFSGNTGELFF. The DNA of the CDR3 is TGTGCCAGGTTTAGCGGGAACACCGGGGAGCTGTTTTTT.

This sequence joins TRBV9 and TRBJ2-5; no firm D call. Germline V gene data show CDR1 as SGDLS and CDR2 as YYNGEE. V shed 5 bases and J shed 2 bases, with 10 bases lying between them. CDR3 size: 13 residues. The CDR3 nucleotides are TGTGCCAGCAGGGGCCAGCAACAAGAGACCCAGTACTTC. Translating it yields CASRGQQQETQYF.

In this sample, this clonotype turned up many times. This rearrangement joins TRBV7-6 to TRBJ1-1; D is unclear. This CDR3 has 14 residues. Trimming left V 2 bases short and J 1 base short, with 8 bases between. Germline V gene data show CDR1 as SGHVS and CDR2 as FNYEAQ. The CDR3 loop reads CASSLLRRNTEAFF. CDR3 nucleotide sequence: TGTGCCAGCAGCTTATTACGGAGGAACACTGAAGCTTTCTTT.

The rearrangement uses TRBV19 and TRBJ2-2, with D possibly TRBD2 on 6 matching bases. There are 13 residues in the CDR3. Germline values: CDR1 LNHDA, CDR2 SQIVND (reference sequence). V was shortened by 3 bases and J by 5 bases, with 7 bases between the two germline ends. The CDR3 sequence is CASSIGGTGELFF. In nucleotides, the CDR3 is TGTGCCAGTAGTATTGGGGGGACCGGGGAGCTGTTTTTT.

Notes on this clonotype: This may be a read error, as it is one base from a much larger clone. This chain joins TRBV7-9 and TRBJ2-5; weak D call: TRBD2 (5 bases). The germline V gene has CDR1 SEHNR and CDR2 FQNEAQ (reference sequence). The CDR3 runs 14 residues. The CDR3 bases are TGTGTCAGCAGCTTGGAAGGGAGCCAAGAGACCCAGTACTTC. Protein: CVSSLEGSQETQYF.

This clonotype has more than one count but fewer than ten. This rearrangement joins TRBV6-5 to TRBJ2-1; 7 bases align to TRBD1. The V and J ends lost 0 bases and 3 bases, in that order; junction bases with no gene match: 5. The V gene's germline CDR1 is MNHEY and CDR2 SVGAGI. This CDR3 spans 16 amino acids. CDR3 in DNA: TGTGCCAGCAGTTACTCGATCGGGACAGTCTACAATGAGCAGTTCTTC. It is translated as CASSYSIGTVYNEQFF.

This clonotype was seen a handful of times. This chain connects TRBV12-3 or TRBV12-4 to TRBJ2-5; D is perhaps TRBD1 (6 bases). V was shortened by 5 bases and J by 5 bases, with 12 bases between the two germline ends. This CDR3 has 13 residues. The CDR3 here is CASSRGQQETQYF. Written as DNA, the CDR3 is TGTGCCAGCAGTAGGGGACAACAGGAGACCCAGTACTTC.

This clonotype was counted between two and nine times. The CDR3 nucleotides read TGTGCCAGCTCACCACCGGGACTAGTGTCTTACGAGCAGTACTTC. It codes for CASSPPGLVSYEQYF. The chain couples TRBV18 to TRBJ2-7; 8 bases agree with TRBD2. CDR3 length: 15 residues. Germline CDR1 is KGHSH and CDR2 is LQKENI. The ends lost 0 bases at V and 4 bases at J; junction bases unmatched: 5.

This clonotype was picked up many times. V gene TRBV24-1 combines with J gene TRBJ2-1; 11 bases match TRBD2. Looked up from germline, CDR1 is KGHDR and CDR2 is SFDVKD. The J segment lost 7 bases and the V segment lost 0 bases, leaving 4 bases of the junction unmatched. The CDR3 spans 16 residues. The CDR3: CATSDLTSGRTNEQFF. The CDR3 DNA reads as TGTGCCACCAGTGATTTGACTAGCGGGAGAACTAATGAGCAGTTCTTC.

This clonotype was recorded many times. V usage is TRBV4-1 and J usage is TRBJ2-5; 7 bases are shared with TRBD1. Germline V gene lookup returns CDR1 MGHRA and CDR2 YSYEKL. Trimming cost V 3 bases and J 5 bases; bases outside gene matches: 12. This CDR3 is built from 16 residues. For the CDR3, the DNA is TGCGCCAGCAGCCAGCTCATGACAGGGTCAGACGAGACCCAGTACTTC. Translated, it gives CASSQLMTGSDETQYF.

The V and J genes are TRBV7-9 and TRBJ2-5; TRBD2 aligns across 8 bases. Germline V gene lookup returns CDR1 SEHNR and CDR2 FQNEAQ (reference sequence). Losses at the gene ends were 5 bases for V and 0 bases for J; bases not matched to a gene: 8. The CDR3 sequence is 16 residues long. The CDR3 DNA sequence: TGTGCCAGCAGCCTACGGGCTAGCGGGCACCAAGAGACCCAGTACTTC. This gives the protein CASSLRASGHQETQYF.